The 7 T cell receptor beta chains listed next were all sequenced from one sample in a study of human T cells and chemical hapten exposure. Stated time point: patch test 3, about 24 weeks after DPC sensitization. Described treatment: therapeutic diphenylcyclopropenone sensitization with weekly scalp DPC. Each CDR3 protein is one row after TCRdb ran MiXCR on the RACE reads. This table holds under 200,000 distinct CDR3 sequences, about 27% found once. The specimen comprised whole blood, sampled in connection with sensitization to the hapten diphenylcyclopropenone (DPC). These receptor sequences come from a woman aged 18-29 years with alopecia areata. Some clones in this sample may be carry-over from other donors' samples.

The CDR3 bases are TGTGCCAGCGCGAGGCGAGGTAATTACGAGCAGTACTTC. Translation gives CASARRGNYEQYF. The chain uses TRBV11-1 and TRBJ2-7; D is unresolved. With 8 bases removed from V and 4 bases from J, the gap between germline ends came to 15 bases. The germline gives CDR1 SGHAT, CDR2 FQDESV (reference sequence). This CDR3 contains 13 residues.

This clonotype was observed a few times. The V and J genes are TRBV6-5 and TRBJ2-5, with a weak D call TRBD2 (6 bases). V lost 6 bases and J 3 bases, leaving 20 bases between the germline ends. Germline V lookup: CDR1 MNHEY, CDR2 SVGAGI. The CDR3 loop spans 16 amino acids. CDR3 region: CASRYLVGGGKETQYF. CDR3 nucleotide sequence: TGTGCCAGCAGATACCTTGTTGGAGGCGGGAAAGAGACCCAGTACTTC.

This chain links TRBV7-9 with TRBJ1-3; D might be TRBD1 (6 bases). Between the trimmed V and J ends, which lost 3 bases and 0 bases, there was a span of 21 bases. The germline V gene encodes CDR1 SEHNR and CDR2 FQNEAQ (reference sequence). This CDR3 contains 19 residues. CDR3 bases: TGTGCCAGCAGCTTGAGGAGGGAGACAGGCTCAAACTCTGGAAACACCATATATTTT. The encoded protein is CASSLRRETGSNSGNTIYF.

Regarding this clonotype: Its ends do not fully match the called genes, so a read error is possible. The genes are TRBV7-2 and TRBJ1-5; D gene unclear. Germline CDR1 reads SGHTA; CDR2 reads FQGNSA. CDR3 length equals 16 residues. CDR3 sequence reads: CASSLGPAYSNQPQNF. DNA of the CDR3: TGTGCCAGCAGCTTAGGGCCAGCTTATAGCAATCAGCCCCAGAATTTT.

The rearrangement links TRBV9 to TRBJ2-7; D unclear. The CDR3 totals 14 residues. The V and J ends lost 4 bases and 0 bases respectively, with 11 bases between them. Germline CDR1 reads SGDLS; CDR2 reads YYNGEE. The CDR3 sequence is CASSPTRSSYEQYF. In DNA, the CDR3 is TGTGCCAGCAGCCCGACAAGGAGCTCCTACGAGCAGTACTTC.

CDR3 sequence: CASSPQGDTQYF. CDR3 DNA: TGTGCCAGCAGCCCCCAAGGAGATACGCAGTATTTT. The chain employs TRBV9 and TRBJ2-3, with D unresolved. CDR1 is SGDLS and CDR2 is YYNGEE in the germline V gene. CDR3 length: 12 amino acids. V was cut by 4 bases and J by 5 bases, with 8 bases left in between. The variable domain in full, completed from reference TRBV9 and TRBJ2-3, reads DSGVTQTPKHLITATGQRVTLRCSPRSGDLSVYWYQQSLDQGLQFLIQYYNGEERAKGNILERFSAQQFPDLHSELNLSSLELGDSALYFCASSPQGDTQYFGPGTRLTVL.

This clonotype was picked up a small number of times. The genes are TRBV6-2 or TRBV6-3 and TRBJ2-7; no clear D. V was clipped by 6 bases and J by 6 bases, with 18 bases between them. The CDR3 loop spans 14 amino acids. From germline, CDR1 is MNHEY and CDR2 SVGEGT. CDR3 amino acids: CASSYPRPGGEQYF. The CDR3 DNA reads TGTGCCAGCAGCTACCCTCGTCCGGGCGGCGAGCAGTACTTC.